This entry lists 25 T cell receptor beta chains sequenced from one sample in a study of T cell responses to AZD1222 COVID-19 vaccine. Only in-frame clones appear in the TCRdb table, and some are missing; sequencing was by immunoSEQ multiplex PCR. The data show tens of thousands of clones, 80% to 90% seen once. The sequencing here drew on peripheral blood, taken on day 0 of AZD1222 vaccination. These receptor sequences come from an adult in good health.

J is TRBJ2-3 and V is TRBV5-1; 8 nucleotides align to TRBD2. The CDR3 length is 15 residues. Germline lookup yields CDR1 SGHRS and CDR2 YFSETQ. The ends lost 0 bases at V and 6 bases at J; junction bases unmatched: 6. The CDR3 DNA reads TGCGCCAGCAGCTTGGCCCCAGCGGGAGCGGATACGCAGTATTTT. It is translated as CASSLAPAGADTQYF.

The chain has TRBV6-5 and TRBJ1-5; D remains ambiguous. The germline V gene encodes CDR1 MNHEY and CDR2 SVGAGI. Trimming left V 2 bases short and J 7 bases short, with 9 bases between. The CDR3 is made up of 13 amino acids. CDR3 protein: CASSYTGMQPQHF. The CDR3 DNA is TGTGCCAGCAGTTACACCGGTATGCAGCCCCAGCATTTT.

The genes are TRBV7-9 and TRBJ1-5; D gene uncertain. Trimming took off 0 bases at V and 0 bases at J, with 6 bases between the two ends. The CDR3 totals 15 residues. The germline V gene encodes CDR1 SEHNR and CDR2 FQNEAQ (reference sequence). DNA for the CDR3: TGTGCCAGCAGCTTAGCGGCGGGTAGCAATCAGCCCCAGCATTTT. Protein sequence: CASSLAAGSNQPQHF.

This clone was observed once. CDR3 coding DNA: TGTGCCAGCTCACCCATCCCGCTGTCGTACAGGGTAGGAGAGACCCAGTACTTC. Its protein product is CASSPIPLSYRVGETQYF. The chain uses TRBV18 and TRBJ2-5; possible D gene TRBD1, 6 bases. The CDR3 is 18 residues long. Germline V gene data show CDR1 as KGHSH and CDR2 as LQKENI. With 3 bases removed from V and 4 bases from J, the gap between germline ends came to 24 bases. The full variable domain, completed using reference TRBV18 and TRBJ2-5, is NAGVMQNPRHLVRRRGQEARLRCSPMKGHSHVYWYRQLPEEGLKFMVYLQKENIIDESGMPKERFSAEFPKEGPSILRIQQVVRGDSAAYFCASSPIPLSYRVGETQYFGPGTRLLVL.

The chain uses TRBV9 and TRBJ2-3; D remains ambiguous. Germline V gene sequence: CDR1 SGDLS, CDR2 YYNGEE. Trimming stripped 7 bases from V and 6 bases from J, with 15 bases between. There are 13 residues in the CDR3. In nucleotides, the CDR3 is TGTGCCAGCTCAAAAGGACCGCCGGATACGCAGTATTTT. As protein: CASSKGPPDTQYF.

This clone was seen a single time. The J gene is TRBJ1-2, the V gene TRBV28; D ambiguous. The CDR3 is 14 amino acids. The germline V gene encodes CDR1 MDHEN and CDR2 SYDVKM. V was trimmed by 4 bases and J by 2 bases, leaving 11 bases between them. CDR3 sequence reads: CASSYSLSNYGYTF. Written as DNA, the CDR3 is TGTGCCAGCAGTTACAGCTTATCAAACTATGGCTACACCTTC.

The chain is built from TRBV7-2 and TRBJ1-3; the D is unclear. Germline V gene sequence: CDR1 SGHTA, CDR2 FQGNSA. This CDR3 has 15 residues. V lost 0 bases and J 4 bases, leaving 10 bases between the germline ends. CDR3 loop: CASSLALGAGNTIYF. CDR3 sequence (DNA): TGTGCCAGCAGCTTAGCGTTGGGTGCCGGAAACACCATATATTTT.

CDR3 residues: CASSEALGTSGGETQYF. In DNA, the CDR3 is TGTGCCAGCAGTGAAGCGCTTGGGACTAGCGGGGGTGAGACCCAGTACTTC. V usage is TRBV2 and J usage is TRBJ2-5, with 14 bases matching TRBD2. The CDR3 loop spans 17 amino acids. Germline V gene sequence: CDR1 SNHLY, CDR2 FYNNEI. The V and J ends lost 0 bases and 5 bases, in that order; junction bases with no gene match: 5.

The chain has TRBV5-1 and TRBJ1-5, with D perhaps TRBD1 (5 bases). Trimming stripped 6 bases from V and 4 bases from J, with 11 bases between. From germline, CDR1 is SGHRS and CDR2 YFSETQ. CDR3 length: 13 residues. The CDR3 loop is CASTLTENQPQHF. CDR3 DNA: TGCGCCAGCACCCTGACAGAAAATCAGCCCCAGCATTTT. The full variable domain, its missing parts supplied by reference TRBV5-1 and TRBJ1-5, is KAGVTQTPRYLIKTRGQQVTLSCSPISGHRSVSWYQQTPGQGLQFLFEYFSETQRNKGNFPGRFSGRQFSNSRSEMNVSTLELGDSALYLCASTLTENQPQHFGDGTRLSIL.

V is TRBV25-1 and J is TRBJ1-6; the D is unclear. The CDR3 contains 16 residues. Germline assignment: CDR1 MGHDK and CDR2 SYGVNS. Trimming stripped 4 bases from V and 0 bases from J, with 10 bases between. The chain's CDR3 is CASSAYGSSYNSPLHF. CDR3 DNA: TGTGCCAGCAGTGCTTACGGAAGCTCCTATAATTCACCCCTCCACTTT.

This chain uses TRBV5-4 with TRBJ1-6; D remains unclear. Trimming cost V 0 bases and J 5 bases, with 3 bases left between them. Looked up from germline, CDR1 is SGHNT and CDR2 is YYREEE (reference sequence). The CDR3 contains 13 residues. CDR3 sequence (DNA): TGTGCCAGCAGCTTGGACGATAATTCACCCCTCCACTTT. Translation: CASSLDDNSPLHF.

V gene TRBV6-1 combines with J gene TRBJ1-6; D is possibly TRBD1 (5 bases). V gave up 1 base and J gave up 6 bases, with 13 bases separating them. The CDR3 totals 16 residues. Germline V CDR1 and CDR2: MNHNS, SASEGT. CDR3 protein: CASSEVGRGSNSPLHF. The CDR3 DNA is TGTGCCAGCAGTGAAGTAGGAAGGGGAAGTAATTCACCCCTCCACTTT.

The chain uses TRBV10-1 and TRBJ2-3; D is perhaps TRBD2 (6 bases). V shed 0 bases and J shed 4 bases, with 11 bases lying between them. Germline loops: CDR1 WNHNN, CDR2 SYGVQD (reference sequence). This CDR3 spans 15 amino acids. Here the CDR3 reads CASSESSSVSDTQYF. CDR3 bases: TGCGCCAGCAGTGAGTCTTCTAGCGTTTCAGATACGCAGTATTTT.

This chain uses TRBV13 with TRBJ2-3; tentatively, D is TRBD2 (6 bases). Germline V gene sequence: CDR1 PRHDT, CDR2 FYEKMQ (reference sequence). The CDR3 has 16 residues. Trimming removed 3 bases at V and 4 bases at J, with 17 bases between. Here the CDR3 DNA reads TGTGCCAGCAGCTTCTTTCGGAGGGCTGGGTCAGATACGCAGTATTTT. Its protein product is CASSFFRRAGSDTQYF.

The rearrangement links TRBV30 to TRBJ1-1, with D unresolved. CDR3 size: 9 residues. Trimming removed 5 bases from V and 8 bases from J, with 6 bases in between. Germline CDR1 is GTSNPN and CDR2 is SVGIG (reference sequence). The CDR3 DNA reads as TGTGCCTGGGGGAGAGAAGCTTTCTTT. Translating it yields CAWGREAFF.

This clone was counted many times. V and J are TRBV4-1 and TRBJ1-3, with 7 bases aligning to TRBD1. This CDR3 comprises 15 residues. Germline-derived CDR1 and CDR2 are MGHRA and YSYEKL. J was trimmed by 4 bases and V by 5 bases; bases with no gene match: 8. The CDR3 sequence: CASSRNRGSGNTIYF. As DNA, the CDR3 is TGCGCCAGCAGCAGAAACAGGGGCTCAGGAAACACCATATATTTT.

This CDR3 is CATSREIGLNEAFF. The CDR3 DNA reads as TGTGCCACCAGCAGAGAAATCGGGTTAAATGAAGCTTTCTTT. The chain links TRBV15 to TRBJ1-1; D unresolved. V was clipped by 0 bases and J by 7 bases, with 12 bases between them. The CDR3 has 14 amino acids. Germline values: CDR1 LNHNV, CDR2 YYDKDF (reference sequence).

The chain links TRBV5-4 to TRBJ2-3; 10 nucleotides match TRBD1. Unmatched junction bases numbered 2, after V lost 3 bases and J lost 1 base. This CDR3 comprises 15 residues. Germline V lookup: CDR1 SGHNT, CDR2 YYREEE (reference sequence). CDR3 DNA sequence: TGTGCCAGCAGCTCCGGGACAGGGGGCACAGATACGCAGTATTTT. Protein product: CASSSGTGGTDTQYF.

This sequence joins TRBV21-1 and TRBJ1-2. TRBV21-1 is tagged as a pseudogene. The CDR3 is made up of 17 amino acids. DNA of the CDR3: TGTGCCAGCAGCAAAGACGGGAAGGCGGACGAGAACTATGGCTACACCTTC. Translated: CASSKDGKADENYGYTF.

The CDR3 loop is CATSSGTSGRVYNEQFF. DNA for the CDR3: TGTGCCACCAGCAGTGGGACTAGCGGGCGAGTCTACAATGAGCAGTTCTTC. The chain uses TRBV15 and TRBJ2-1; 12 bases line up with TRBD2. V shed 3 bases, J shed 3 bases, and the junction held 6 bases outside the gene matches. Germline V gene sequence: CDR1 LNHNV, CDR2 YYDKDF (reference sequence). The CDR3 spans 17 residues.

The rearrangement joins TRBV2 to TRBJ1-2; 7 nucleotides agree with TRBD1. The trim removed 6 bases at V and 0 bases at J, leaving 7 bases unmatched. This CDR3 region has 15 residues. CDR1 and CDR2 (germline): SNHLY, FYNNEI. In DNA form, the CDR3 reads TGTGCCAGCAGCCCGAGGACAGGCTCTAACTATGGCTACACCTTC. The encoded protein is CASSPRTGSNYGYTF.

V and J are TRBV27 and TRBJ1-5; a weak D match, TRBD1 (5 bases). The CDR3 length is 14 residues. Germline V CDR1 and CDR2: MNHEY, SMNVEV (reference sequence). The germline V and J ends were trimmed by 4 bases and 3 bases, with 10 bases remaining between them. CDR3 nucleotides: TGTGCCAGCAGTTCCCGACAGAACAATCAGCCCCAGCATTTT. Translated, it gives CASSSRQNNQPQHF.

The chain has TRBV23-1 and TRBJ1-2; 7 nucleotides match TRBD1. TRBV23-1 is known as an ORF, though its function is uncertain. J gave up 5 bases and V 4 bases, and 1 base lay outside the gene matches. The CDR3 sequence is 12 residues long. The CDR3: CASSPTGYGYTF. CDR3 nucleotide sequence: TGCGCCAGCAGTCCGACAGGGTATGGCTACACCTTC.

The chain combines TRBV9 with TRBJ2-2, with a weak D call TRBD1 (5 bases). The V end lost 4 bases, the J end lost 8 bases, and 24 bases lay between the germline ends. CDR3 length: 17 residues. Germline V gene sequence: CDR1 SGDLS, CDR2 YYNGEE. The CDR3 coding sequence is TGTGCCAGCAGCTCCAGACAGTCCCTCGGGCCCCAAGGGGAGCTGTTTTTT. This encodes CASSSRQSLGPQGELFF.

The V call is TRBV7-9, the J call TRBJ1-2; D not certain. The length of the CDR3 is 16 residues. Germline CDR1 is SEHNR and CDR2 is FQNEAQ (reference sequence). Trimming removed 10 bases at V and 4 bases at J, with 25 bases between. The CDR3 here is CAIEETGVRNGYGYTF. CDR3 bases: TGTGCCATAGAAGAGACGGGAGTTCGGAATGGCTATGGCTACACCTTC.